The TCR beta chain under discussion was sequenced for a study of blood T cells in healthy people across ages. A sample-barcoded 5' primer and a J-beta primer mix were used in a second PCR of roughly 6 to 11 cycles. Each sample yielded at least 3 million CDR3-containing paired-end reads. TCRdb independently ran MiXCR on the 5' RACE reads; one entry per CDR3 protein. Among hundreds of thousands of distinct CDR3 sequences listed, 32% were seen once. Germline V gives CDR1 LNHDA, CDR2 SQIVND (reference sequence). The CDR3 has 15 amino acids. V was pared by 6 bases and J by 1 base, with 15 bases between. What was sequenced was blood. This receptor was taken from a woman of 80 years or more in good health. V gene TRBV19 combines with J gene TRBJ1-1; perhaps TRBD1 as D (5 bases). The chain's CDR3 is CASRYSGTQNTEAFF. The CDR3, as DNA: TGTGCCAGTAGATACTCCGGGACCCAGAACACTGAAGCTTTCTTT.